These 29 T cell receptor beta chains came from one sample sequenced in a study of OX40 agonist ivuxolimab in advanced cancers. Sequenced by immunoSEQ multiplex PCR; TCRdb stores in-frame clones only, minus some. The data contain tens of thousands of clones, roughly 90% of them singletons. Sample: CD4+ or CD8+ T cells sorted from blood, taken in a trial of the OX40 agonist ivuxolimab. The receptors originated from an adult with an advanced solid tumor such as melanoma, head and neck, liver or kidney cancer.

The J gene is TRBJ2-7, the V gene TRBV5-1, with a weak D call TRBD2 (5 bases). This CDR3 is 14 amino acids long. In germline, CDR1 is SGHRS, CDR2 YFSETQ. Trimming pared 1 base from V and 2 bases from J, leaving 10 bases between. The CDR3 DNA sequence: TGCGCCAGCAGCTTGTCCGGGAACGCCTACGAGCAGTACTTC. This codes for CASSLSGNAYEQYF.

The rearrangement links TRBV27 to TRBJ2-6; 12 bases map to TRBD1. V was pared by 6 bases and J by 2 bases, with 5 bases of the junction left unmatched. This CDR3 comprises 17 residues. The germline V gene has CDR1 MNHEY and CDR2 SMNVEV (reference sequence). CDR3 nucleotide sequence: TGTGCCAGCAGGCAGGGGACAGGGGGCGCTGGGGCCAACGTCCTGACTTTC. This encodes CASRQGTGGAGANVLTF.

The rearrangement joins TRBV6-1 to TRBJ1-5, with D maybe TRBD1 (5 bases). Germline V gene data show CDR1 as MNHNS and CDR2 as SASEGT. CDR3 length: 13 residues. The V gene lost 4 bases and the J gene lost 7 bases, with 11 bases spanning the gap. Written as DNA, the CDR3 is TGTGCCAGCAGTGGGGGGTACTGGCAGCCCCAGCATTTT. Its translation: CASSGGYWQPQHF.

The chain couples TRBV2 to TRBJ2-4; D not certain. Germline CDR1 and CDR2: SNHLY and FYNNEI. This CDR3 has 16 residues. V was clipped by 7 bases and J by 0 bases, with 16 bases between them. DNA of the CDR3: TGTGCCAGCATGGCCTCGGCAGAACTAGCCAAAAACATTCAGTACTTC. Translation gives CASMASAELAKNIQYF.

The chain is built from TRBV11-2 and TRBJ2-5; D might be TRBD1 (5 bases). Trimming took 6 bases from V and 1 from J, leaving 12 bases between them. Germline CDR1 reads SGHAT; CDR2 reads FQNNGV. The CDR3 extends over 14 amino acids. The CDR3 protein is CASRGRQLQETQYF. The CDR3 DNA sequence: TGTGCCAGCAGGGGTCGACAGCTCCAAGAGACCCAGTACTTC.

The rearrangement uses TRBV9 and TRBJ1-3; no reliable D call. Trimming left V 0 bases short and J 4 bases short, with 2 bases between. The CDR3 extends over 12 amino acids. CDR1 SGDLS and CDR2 YYNGEE come from the germline V gene. CDR3 region: CASSVDGNTIYF. Written as DNA, the CDR3 is TGTGCCAGCAGCGTAGACGGAAACACCATATATTTT.

The chain combines TRBV10-3 with TRBJ1-1, with TRBD1 matching over 9 bases. Trimming removed 5 bases from V and 5 bases from J; junction bases left unmatched: 3. Germline loops: CDR1 ENHRY, CDR2 SYGVKD. The CDR3 contains 13 residues. The CDR3 loop reads CAISPDRGTEAFF. The CDR3, as DNA: TGTGCCATCAGTCCGGACAGGGGTACTGAAGCTTTCTTT.

This clone is a singleton in its sample. The chain carries TRBV18 and TRBJ2-5, with 7 nucleotides matching TRBD1. Germline trimming cut 3 bases from V and 5 bases from J; bases unmatched to any gene: 15. The CDR3 sequence is 17 residues long. From germline, CDR1 is KGHSH and CDR2 LQKENI. The CDR3 bases are TGTGCCAGCTCACCCACTACCGGGACAGAGGGGGCCGAGACCCAGTACTTC. It specifies CASSPTTGTEGAETQYF.

This sequence joins TRBV11-2 and TRBJ2-3; 9 bases line up with TRBD1. Trimming cost V 5 bases and J 3 bases; bases outside gene matches: 12. The germline V gene encodes CDR1 SGHAT and CDR2 FQNNGV. The CDR3 runs to 17 residues. CDR3 in DNA: TGTGCCAGCAGCACCCGAAGTTGGGGACAGGGAACAGATACGCAGTATTTT. Its protein is CASSTRSWGQGTDTQYF.

The chain combines TRBV6-5 with TRBJ2-7; D is unresolved. The CDR3 covers 12 residues. Deletions cut 2 bases from V and 3 bases from J, with 5 bases between. Germline V gene data show CDR1 as MNHEY and CDR2 as SVGAGI. This chain's CDR3 is CASSYGRYEQYF. In nucleotides, the CDR3 is TGTGCCAGCAGTTACGGCCGCTACGAGCAGTACTTC.

This chain uses TRBV25-1 with TRBJ1-2; 10 nucleotides match TRBD1. The V segment lost 2 bases and the J segment 4 bases; nucleotides outside the gene matches: 7. The CDR3 runs 16 residues. Germline CDR1 is MGHDK and CDR2 is SYGVNS. The CDR3 sequence: CASSETPGQGSYGYTF. CDR3 in DNA: TGTGCCAGCAGTGAAACACCGGGACAGGGGAGCTATGGCTACACCTTC.

The chain is built from TRBV7-2 and TRBJ2-1; 11 nucleotides match TRBD2. CDR1 is SGHTA and CDR2 is FQGNSA in the germline V gene. Losses at the gene ends were 7 bases for V and 4 bases for J; bases not matched to a gene: 6. This CDR3 is built from 15 residues. This CDR3 reads CASIPTSGKYNEQFF. CDR3 coding DNA: TGTGCCAGCATCCCGACTAGCGGGAAATACAATGAGCAGTTCTTC.

The chain joins TRBV21-1 to TRBJ2-7; no DNA check was done on the table's D call, TRBD2. TRBV21-1 is listed as a pseudogene. The CDR3 runs to 13 residues. This chain's CDR3 is CASDPRRAYEQYF. DNA for the CDR3: TGTGCCAGCGACCCCCGGCGGGCTTACGAGCAGTACTTC.

This clone was counted a single time. The V call is TRBV6-5, the J call TRBJ1-3; a possible D gene is TRBD1 (5 bases). Trimming removed 0 bases from V and 1 base from J, with 10 bases in between. The CDR3 loop spans 16 amino acids. Per germline, CDR1 MNHEY and CDR2 SVGAGI. The CDR3 nucleotides read TGTGCCAGCAGTTACTCGATCCAGGGTTCTGGAAACACCATATATTTT. This codes for CASSYSIQGSGNTIYF.

V is TRBV2 and J is TRBJ2-1; 11 nucleotides line up with TRBD2. CDR1 is SNHLY and CDR2 is FYNNEI in the germline V gene. This CDR3 is 14 amino acids long. V lost 7 bases, J lost 4 bases, and 3 bases stayed unmatched. Here the CDR3 DNA reads TGTGCCAGCACCAGACTAGCGGGATACAATGAGCAGTTCTTC. Translating gives CASTRLAGYNEQFF.

This CDR3 is CASSLGQLNTEAFF. DNA of the CDR3: TGTGCCAGCAGTTTGGGACAGTTGAACACTGAAGCTTTCTTT. The V gene is TRBV28, the J gene TRBJ1-1; 7 bases agree with TRBD1. Trimming at V came to 3 bases and at J to 0 bases, leaving 1 base not matched to a gene. Per germline, CDR1 MDHEN and CDR2 SYDVKM. This CDR3 has 14 residues.

The rearrangement joins TRBV5-6 to TRBJ2-5, with D possibly TRBD1 on 6 matching bases. The CDR3 spans 13 residues. Trimming removed 2 bases from V and 3 bases from J, with 8 bases in between. Germline CDR1 SGHDT, CDR2 YYEEEE. For the CDR3, the DNA is TGTGCCAGCAGCTTATCAGGGGAAGAGACCCAGTACTTC. Protein: CASSLSGEETQYF. The whole variable domain, filled in from reference TRBV5-6 and TRBJ2-5, reads DAGVTQSPTHLIKTRGQQVTLRCSPKSGHDTVSWYQQALGQGPQFIFQYYEEEERQRGNFPDRFSGHQFPNYSSELNVNALLLGDSALYLCASSLSGEETQYFGPGTRLLVL.

This clone was seen more than once but under ten times. The chain links TRBV19 to TRBJ2-1; tentatively, D is TRBD1 or TRBD2 (6 bases each). CDR3 size: 14 residues. Trimming cost V 3 bases and J 4 bases, with 10 bases left between them. Germline V gene data show CDR1 as LNHDA and CDR2 as SQIVND (reference sequence). CDR3 sequence (DNA): TGTGCCAGTAGTATCCGGGGGCTTTACAATGAGCAGTTCTTC. It translates to CASSIRGLYNEQFF.

CDR3: CASSSIGREGTGELFF. The DNA for the CDR3 is TGTGCCAGTAGTTCGATCGGGCGGGAGGGCACCGGGGAGCTGTTTTTT. This chain uses TRBV19 with TRBJ2-2; TRBD2 matches at 9 bases. Germline V CDR1 and CDR2: LNHDA, SQIVND (reference sequence). The ends lost 5 bases at V and 4 bases at J; junction bases unmatched: 8. The CDR3 has 16 amino acids.

The CDR3 coding sequence is TGTGCCAGCAGCTCGGGACTAGCGGATACCTACGAGCAGTACTTC. This codes for CASSSGLADTYEQYF. The chain employs TRBV11-2 and TRBJ2-7; TRBD2 aligns across 11 bases. The germline V gene has CDR1 SGHAT and CDR2 FQNNGV. The CDR3 has 15 residues. V shed 4 bases, J shed 2 bases, and the junction held 4 bases outside the gene matches.

This chain joins TRBV27 and TRBJ1-5; TRBD1 might be the D (6 bases). Germline CDR1 reads MNHEY; CDR2 reads SMNVEV (reference sequence). The CDR3 spans 16 residues. V gave up 5 bases and J gave up 6 bases, with 20 bases separating them. The CDR3 protein is CASSNLGGGMVQPQHF. The CDR3 nucleotides are TGTGCCAGCAGTAACCTAGGGGGGGGAATGGTTCAGCCCCAGCATTTT.

This sequence joins TRBV2 and TRBJ2-3, with 10 bases identical to TRBD2. V shed 4 bases and J 3 bases; nucleotides not matched to a gene: 4. This CDR3 comprises 15 residues. The germline gives CDR1 SNHLY, CDR2 FYNNEI. CDR3 in amino acids: CASSVGTSETDTQYF. CDR3 in DNA: TGTGCCAGCAGTGTCGGGACTAGCGAGACAGATACGCAGTATTTT.

The DNA of the CDR3 is TGTGCCAGCAGTACTAGTGGTCCCTACGAGCAGTACTTC. The encoded protein is CASSTSGPYEQYF. The chain links TRBV28 to TRBJ2-5, with D perhaps TRBD2 (5 bases). The J call may be wrong; the DNA end is better matched by TRBJ2-7. CDR1 and CDR2 from the germline V gene are MDHEN and SYDVKM. The CDR3 spans 13 residues.

The chain employs TRBV4-2 and TRBJ2-4, with no clear D. Germline V lookup: CDR1 LGHNA, CDR2 YNFKEQ. CDR3 length: 14 amino acids. V gave up 0 bases and J gave up 6 bases, with 9 bases separating them. The CDR3 here is CASSQDPSGNIQYF. The CDR3, as DNA: TGTGCCAGCAGCCAAGATCCATCGGGAAACATTCAGTACTTC.

The CDR3 nucleotides read TGCGCCAGCAGCTTACAGGGGGAGGACACCGGGGAGCTGTTTTTT. It specifies CASSLQGEDTGELFF. This chain links TRBV5-1 with TRBJ2-2; TRBD1 aligns across 8 bases. The ends lost 2 bases at V and 3 bases at J; junction bases unmatched: 3. This CDR3 contains 15 residues. In germline, CDR1 is SGHRS, CDR2 YFSETQ. Full variable domain (rest looked up from reference TRBV5-1 and TRBJ2-2): KAGVTQTPRYLIKTRGQQVTLSCSPISGHRSVSWYQQTPGQGLQFLFEYFSETQRNKGNFPGRFSGRQFSNSRSEMNVSTLELGDSALYLCASSLQGEDTGELFFGEGSRLTVL.

V usage is TRBV7-2 and J usage is TRBJ2-7; TRBD2 agrees at 8 bases. The CDR3 consists of 15 residues. Unmatched junction bases numbered 13, after V lost 5 bases and J lost 7 bases. Germline V lookup: CDR1 SGHTA, CDR2 FQGNSA. CDR3 nucleotide sequence: TGTGCCAGCAGCCGAGGGACTAGTTGGCCGGGGGAGCAGTACTTC. Translating it yields CASSRGTSWPGEQYF.

This chain links TRBV28 with TRBJ2-3; D not certain. Germline V gives CDR1 MDHEN, CDR2 SYDVKM. CDR3 size: 12 residues. V lost 2 bases to trimming and J lost 5 bases, with 5 bases between them. CDR3 sequence (DNA): TGTGCCAGCAGTTTACGGCGAGATACGCAGTATTTT. This sequence encodes CASSLRRDTQYF. Using reference TRBV28 and TRBJ2-3 for the parts outside the CDR3, the full variable domain is DVKVTQSSRYLVKRTGEKVFLECVQDMDHENMFWYRQDPGLGLRLIYFSYDVKMKEKGDIPEGYSVSREKKERFSLILESASTNQTSMYLCASSLRRDTQYFGPGTRLTVL.

This chain uses TRBV5-6 with TRBJ2-7; 11 bases align to TRBD2. The CDR3 contains 17 residues. V was clipped by 1 base and J by 0 bases; unmatched bases: 6. Germline V gives CDR1 SGHDT, CDR2 YYEEEE. CDR3: CASSLPGLAVSSYEQYF. The CDR3 bases are TGTGCCAGCAGCTTGCCGGGACTAGCGGTAAGCTCCTACGAGCAGTACTTC.

This clone has just one count. The V gene is TRBV15, the J gene TRBJ2-7; no definite D call. The CDR3 runs 15 residues. Trimming left V 0 bases short and J 5 bases short, with 14 bases between. Per germline, CDR1 LNHNV and CDR2 YYDKDF (reference sequence). CDR3 DNA: TGTGCCACCAGCAGAGATAGTTCCAGAACCCACGAGCAGTACTTC. Protein sequence: CATSRDSSRTHEQYF.